Reported below is one T cell receptor beta chain. Antigen: not known. Researchers amplified the TCR beta CDR3 regions from RNA transcripts. HTBI primers were the set used in a first-round RT-PCR of the TCR CDR3. TCRdb called the multiplex PCR reads again in MiXCR, with one record for every CDR3 protein. In the table there are about 330,000 distinct CDR3 sequences, roughly 13% of which are singletons. The PBMCs had their origin in around 9.1 ml of fresh peripheral blood. The sample comes from a study of T cells in Graves' hyperthyroidism and ophthalmopathy. General study results and limits: Separation of ophthalmopathy from stable hyperthyroidism was achieved by a 13 V-J model. Blood held most thyroid clonotypes expanded above 0.001 frequency.

CDR3 length: 13 residues. Germline values: CDR1 ENHRY, CDR2 SYGVKD. Trimming shortened V by 8 bases and J by 5 bases, and 13 bases separated the two germline ends. The gene calls are TRBV10-3 and TRBJ1-5; no clear D gene. The receptor was isolated from a woman aged 40 to 50 with Graves' ophthalmopathy. Sequencing was performed on blood. CDR3 sequence reads: CAIQSGVYQPQHF. CDR3 nucleotide sequence: TGTGCCATCCAGTCAGGCGTCTATCAGCCCCAGCATTTT.